This record covers a single T cell receptor (beta chain). What it binds is not known. The PCR contained 60 Vbeta and 13 Jbeta primers. This table comes from immunoSEQ multiplex PCR, and its TCRdb copy is limited to in-frame clones, with some not included. This table holds roughly 86,000 clones, around three fifths found once. Germline lookup yields CDR1 SGHNT and CDR2 YENEEA. CDR3 length equals 15 residues. The V and J ends lost 1 base and 6 bases, in that order; junction bases with no gene match: 4. This sample is part of a study of cytomegalovirus exposure and HLA in healthy donors. The study's findings and limits: Clonal expansion was found to be greater in HLA-associated TCR beta chains than in equally common others in a later analysis.

The sample comprised PBMCs. The receptor's source is a man aged 30-40 years in good health and CMV-seronegative. The chain employs TRBV11-3 and TRBJ2-1, with 9 bases fitting TRBD2. CDR3 amino acids: CASSLALAGTNEQFF. CDR3 nucleotide sequence: TGTGCCAGCAGCTTAGCGCTAGCGGGGACCAATGAGCAGTTCTTC.